A selection of T cell receptor beta chains follows, all from one sample in a study of cytomegalovirus exposure and HLA in healthy donors. TCRdb keeps only in-frame clones here, not all; method: immunoSEQ multiplex PCR. The sample lists 150,000 to 200,000 clones; almost 85% were seen once. Sequenced: PBMCs. Receptor source: a man under 40 in good health and CMV-seronegative. Both conserved end residues are trimmed from each CDR3. Not all rows give a size; the values are once, few, many and, for expanded clones, a class.

j_call cdr3_length v_call clone_size cdr3_aa
TRBJ2-7 12 TRBV6-1 - ASSRGHESYEQY
TRBJ2-7 13 TRBV18 - ASSPGQHTAYEQY
TRBJ1-2 10 TRBV7-9 - ANLTENYGYT
TRBJ2-1 13 TRBV5-1 - ASSLIRGGPREQF
TRBJ1-1 12 TRBV5-8 - ASSSLASNTEAF
TRBJ1-2 12 TRBV7-3 - ASSPSHNSRGYT
TRBJ2-7 15 TRBV2 - ASGGNIGRVSSYEQY
TRBJ1-5 14 TRBV4-1 - ASSQEGTPSNQPQH
TRBJ2-5 15 TRBV7-7 - ASSLNHWDRGQETQY
TRBJ1-5 12 TRBV6-5 - ASSYREEDQPQH
TRBJ2-1 16 TRBV9 - ASSVGTSGYSSYNEQF
TRBJ1-2 12 TRBV19 - ASSRDRPNYGYT
TRBJ1-2 13 TRBV10-3 - AISEALGGTYGYT
TRBJ2-3 14 TRBV5-1 - ASSFKTSGATDTQY
TRBJ2-2 14 TRBV9 - ASSVVGTENTGELF
TRBJ1-6 13 TRBV4-2 - ASSQDPGDNSPLH
TRBJ2-1 15 TRBV5-1 - ASSLNRGLPSYNEQF
TRBJ2-5 13 TRBV10-3 - AISGISGPEGTQY
TRBJ2-7 12 TRBV25-1 - ASSPQLGLYEQY
TRBJ2-7 14 TRBV9 - ASSVGGTSGSYEQY
TRBJ2-2 15 TRBV5-4 - AGSLGSSGVNTGELF
TRBJ2-7 11 TRBV7-8 few ASSPRRPYEQY
TRBJ2-3 10 TRBV27 - ASSLTKDTQY
TRBJ2-7 13 TRBV7-2 - ASSITSGGSYEQY
TRBJ1-1 12 TRBV15 - ATSPRTGGTEAF
TRBJ1-2 10 TRBV6-5 - ASGGGIYGYT
TRBJ1-2 12 TRBV18 - ASSPTGEDYGYT
TRBJ2-5 16 TRBV7-8 - ASSSQSGTGPPILAQY
TRBJ2-5 11 TRBV15 - ATSRDPGETQY
TRBJ2-7 14 TRBV19 - ASSQLAAGTPYEQY
TRBJ2-1 11 TRBV10-3 - AISPQGFNEQF
TRBJ2-1 14 TRBV18 - ASSPLWDRAYNEQF
TRBJ2-7 9 TRBV2 - ASMEVNEQY
TRBJ2-2 15 TRBV4-1 - ASSQAGQGVGTGELF
TRBJ2-2 14 TRBV28 - ASSLARVAITGELF
TRBJ2-7 19 TRBV13 - ASSLSASSGGWGKGSDEQY
TRBJ2-7 12 TRBV19 - ASSKNYQVNEQY
TRBJ2-7 16 TRBV7-7 - ASSLPHQGLAGEYEQY
TRBJ2-1 13 TRBV5-4 - ASSLAGGADNEQF
TRBJ2-1 15 TRBV28 - ASSPRTSGASYNEQF
TRBJ1-5 13 TRBV5-6 - ASSLLGRSNQPQH
TRBJ2-3 14 TRBV7-9 - ASSPRGGRDTDTQY
TRBJ2-1 12 TRBV5-1 - ASSSGGVPDEQF
TRBJ2-2 14 TRBV7-6 - ASSSGTGGSVGELF
TRBJ2-7 13 TRBV27 - ASSPQIAVGYEQY
TRBJ2-3 15 TRBV2 - ASRRFGLAGGSDTQY
TRBJ1-1 12 TRBV5-4 - ASSLQGKNTEAF
TRBJ2-7 17 TRBV28 few ASSFEITGLGQSTYEQY
TRBJ1-5 11 TRBV7-2 - ASSSLADQPQH
TRBJ1-2 11 TRBV5-4 - ASSLDRTDGYT
TRBJ2-1 13 TRBV28 - ASSPGGSSSYEQF
TRBJ1-5 13 TRBV7-9 few SSSTDRDGNQPQH
TRBJ1-4 13 TRBV5-4 - ASSLAGQGGEKLF